This TCR beta chain was sequenced in a study of beta chain features in type 1 diabetes. Findings and caveats of the study: Shortening of TCRB CDR3s, moderate but significant, appeared in all four CD4+ subsets of Type 1 diabetes patients. In the patient group, naive, central memory and Treg TCRB repertoires seemed more alike than in the healthy donor group.

Losses at the gene ends were 3 bases for V and 4 bases for J; bases not matched to a gene: 17. CDR1 MDHEN and CDR2 SYDVKM come from the germline V gene. The CDR3 is 18 residues long. Stem cell-like memory, regulatory, central memory and naive CD4+ cells were sorted via CD45RO/CCR7/CD25/CD127/CD95/CD27. All sorted populations exceeded 95% purity. This clone has more than one count but fewer than ten. Its target is unknown. cDNA synthesis used the whole RNA isolate, giving expressed TCRB sequences. The assay was immunoSEQ multiplex PCR, and TCRdb's table has in-frame clones only and misses some. The top ten hold around 0.02% of the sample, which has hundreds of thousands of clones, roughly a sixth seen once.

Sequenced sample: naive CD4+ T cells from blood. V and J are TRBV28 and TRBJ1-2, with 7 bases aligning to TRBD1. This receptor was obtained from a woman aged 18-29 years in good health. CDR3 sequence (DNA): TGTGCCAGCAGTTTGACAGGGTTTATCGATAAAATTTTCTATGGCTACACCTTC. Translating it yields CASSLTGFIDKIFYGYTF.